This paragraph covers one TCR beta chain sequence. Its antigen remains unknown. The data originate from a study of PD-L1 blockade in urothelial cancer. The germline gives CDR1 SGHRS, CDR2 YFSETQ. CDR3 length: 15 residues. The trim removed 2 bases at V and 4 bases at J, leaving 8 bases unmatched. The data were produced by immunoSEQ multiplex PCR, yet TCRdb's version contains in-frame clones alone and is incomplete. The table shows about 43,000 clones, with roughly 91% occurring only once. The study, taken as a whole, reports: Better survival was predicted by below-median pretreatment blood TCR clonality.

The sequences come from PBMCs, collected around atezolizumab (anti-PD-L1) treatment. This TCR derives from a woman aged 60-70 years with urothelial cancer. The genes are TRBV5-1 and TRBJ1-2, with 7 bases fitting TRBD1. The CDR3 nucleotides are TGCGCCAGCAGCTTAGATACCGGGACAGCCTATGGCTACACCTTC. This gives the protein CASSLDTGTAYGYTF.